This is a list of T cell receptor beta chains from one sample in a study of identical twins. TCRdb redid the calling of the 5' RACE reads with MiXCR, one entry per CDR3 protein. This sample has about 520,000 distinct CDR3 sequences, with roughly 21% found just once. In addition, the sample was reused for a study of T cells expressing NK-cell markers.

Sequenced: CD4+ T cells sorted from blood. The receptor source for this set is a woman under 30 in good health. Both conserved end residues are part of each CDR3. The D gene is left open where the match is weak. Clone size is stated in some rows and not others, as once, few, many or a class when expanded.

clone size,J gene,V gene,D gene,CDR3 DNA,CDR3 protein
.,TRBJ1-1,TRBV6-1,.,TGTGCCAGCCTCCCGGGACGTTTCGTGAGTCTAGCTTTCTTT,CASLPGRFVSLAFF
once,TRBJ2-2,TRBV11-2,TRBD2,TGTGCCAGCAGGTCCCTAGCGGGAAGGGCCGGGGAGCTGTTTTTT,CASRSLAGRAGELFF
few,TRBJ2-5,TRBV3-1,.,TGTGCCAGCGCCGGACCTCAAGAGACCCAGTACTTC,CASAGPQETQYF
few,TRBJ2-7,TRBV20-1,TRBD2,TGCAGTGCTGGACCTCTAGCGGTTGGGCCCTACGAGCAGTACTTC,CSAGPLAVGPYEQYF
.,TRBJ1-5,TRBV20-1,.,TGCAGTGCTAGAGTCCCCCTTGGGAAGCCCCAGCATTTT,CSARVPLGKPQHF
few,TRBJ2-3,TRBV20-1,.,TGCAGTGTCACCCGTCAGGTCCCGAGGACAGATACGCAGTATTTT,CSVTRQVPRTDTQYF
.,TRBJ1-5,TRBV15,.,TGTGCCACCAGCAGAGAGAAGAAGGATTATAGCAATCAGCCCCAGCATTTT,CATSREKKDYSNQPQHF
.,TRBJ2-5,TRBV7-2,.,TGTGCCAGCAGCCCACACGCCTCTGAGACCCAGTACTTC,CASSPHASETQYF
.,TRBJ2-7,TRBV4-2,.,TGTGCCAGCAGCCTCAGGACTATCCCCTACGAGCAGTACTTC,CASSLRTIPYEQYF
.,TRBJ2-7,TRBV12-3/TRBV12-4,TRBD2,TGTGCCAGCAGTTTAGGGCGGGGGTTCTACGAGCAGTACTTC,CASSLGRGFYEQYF
few,TRBJ1-2,TRBV7-2,TRBD1,TGTGCCAGCAGCGTACGGACAGGCGACTATGGCTACACCTTC,CASSVRTGDYGYTF
few,TRBJ1-5,TRBV15,.,TGTGCCACCAGCACCCCTTTACAGATTGGTAAGCCCCAGCATTTT,CATSTPLQIGKPQHF
few,TRBJ2-7,TRBV25-1,TRBD2,TGTGCCAGCAGTGAACCGCCCGGGGGTCTAGCGGGAGAACGCGAGCAGTACTTC,CASSEPPGGLAGEREQYF
few,TRBJ1-6,TRBV7-2,.,TGTGCCAGCAGCTTAACAGGTTTCAATTCACCCCTCCACTTT,CASSLTGFNSPLHF
.,TRBJ2-5,TRBV6-5,TRBD2,TGTGCCAGCAGTTACCTAGACAGCGGGAACCAAGAGACCCAGTACTTC,CASSYLDSGNQETQYF
.,TRBJ2-3,TRBV11-2,TRBD2,TGTGCCAGCAGCTCCCGACTAGCAAGCACAGATACGCAGTATTTT,CASSSRLASTDTQYF
few,TRBJ2-1,TRBV10-1,.,TGCGCCAGCAGTGAGTCGGACATACATGAGCAGTTCTTC,CASSESDIHEQFF
.,TRBJ2-5,TRBV3-1,.,TGTGCCAGCAGCCAAGACGCGGTCCGAGAGACCCAGTACTTC,CASSQDAVRETQYF
.,TRBJ1-1,TRBV5-5,.,TGTGCCAGCAGCCGCCCCCAAACTGAAGCTTTCTTT,CASSRPQTEAFF
.,TRBJ2-2,TRBV6-1,TRBD1,TGTGCCAGCAGGGGACAGGGTGATGGCGGGGAGCTGTTTTTT,CASRGQGDGGELFF
.,TRBJ2-3,TRBV20-1,.,TGCAGTGCTAGAGAAGGGAAAAATACGCAGTATTTT,CSAREGKNTQYF
.,TRBJ1-2,TRBV2,.,TGTGCCAGCAGTGATTCTTCAGGAGGTGGCTACACCTTC,CASSDSSGGGYTF
.,TRBJ2-4,TRBV10-1,.,TGCGCCAGCAGTGAGTCTCTAGGGTTAGCCAAAAACATTCAGTACTTC,CASSESLGLAKNIQYF
.,TRBJ2-7,TRBV5-1,.,TGCGCCAGCAGCTTCGGAACCGGGACGGCCTACGAGCAGTACTTC,CASSFGTGTAYEQYF
.,TRBJ1-6,TRBV4-2,.,TGTGCCAGCAGCCATTCAGGTGGGGGTAATTCACCCCTCCACTTT,CASSHSGGGNSPLHF
many,TRBJ2-5,TRBV12-3/TRBV12-4,.,TGTGCCAGCAGTGACCAGGGACGAGAGACCCAGTACTTC,CASSDQGRETQYF
many,TRBJ1-1,TRBV7-9,.,TGTGCCAGCAGTTTCGACCCGAACACTGAAGCTTTCTTT,CASSFDPNTEAFF
.,TRBJ2-5,TRBV10-3,.,TGTGCCACCACCTCTGGGACTTCTCAAGAGACCCAGTACTTC,CATTSGTSQETQYF
.,TRBJ1-4,TRBV9,.,TGTGCCAGCAGCGTCCAGGGCAGTAATGAAAAACTGTTTTTT,CASSVQGSNEKLFF